This T cell receptor beta chain was sequenced during a study of blood T cell repertoires in COVID-19. In the study overall: Samples of COVID-19 (acute and convalescent) were obtained from the United States, Italy and Spain.

Trimming removed 3 bases from V and 4 bases from J; junction bases left unmatched: 5. The CDR3 is made up of 15 amino acids. Germline values: CDR1 SGHAT, CDR2 FQNNGV. Original analysis: Reference gene primers were amplified, and this amplification served to estimate nucleated cell counts. Produced via immunoSEQ multiplex PCR; TCRdb's table is partial and in-frame only. V and J calls and clone size follow that table, whereas D and trimming were derived from the DNA. The sample lists 200,000 to 300,000 clones, 85% to 90% occurring once. This receptor was identified in a woman aged 30 to 39 who had recovered from COVID-19. This chain joins TRBV11-2 and TRBJ2-1; TRBD1 aligns across 8 bases. Sequences were obtained from PBMCs or T cells enriched from blood (not recorded which). The CDR3 protein is CASSFGQGEYNEQFF. The DNA of the CDR3 is TGTGCCAGCAGCTTTGGACAGGGCGAATACAATGAGCAGTTCTTC.